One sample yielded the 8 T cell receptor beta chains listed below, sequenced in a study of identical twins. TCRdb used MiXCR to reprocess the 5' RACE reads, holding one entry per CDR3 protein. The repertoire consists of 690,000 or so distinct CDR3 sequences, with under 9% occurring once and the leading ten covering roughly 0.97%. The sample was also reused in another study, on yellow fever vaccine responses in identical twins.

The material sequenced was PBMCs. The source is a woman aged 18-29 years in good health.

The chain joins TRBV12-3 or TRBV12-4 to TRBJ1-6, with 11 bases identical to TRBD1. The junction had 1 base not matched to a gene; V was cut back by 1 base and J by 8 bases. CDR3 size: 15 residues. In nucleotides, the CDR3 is TGTGCCAGCAGTTTAGGGACAGGGGGCTATTCACCCCTCCACTTT. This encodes CASSLGTGGYSPLHF.

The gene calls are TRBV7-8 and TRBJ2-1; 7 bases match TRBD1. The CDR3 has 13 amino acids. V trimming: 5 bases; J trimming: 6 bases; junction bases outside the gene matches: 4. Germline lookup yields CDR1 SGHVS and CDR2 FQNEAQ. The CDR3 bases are TGTGCCAGCAGCCCAGGGGGACCCAATGAGCAGTTCTTC. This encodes CASSPGGPNEQFF.

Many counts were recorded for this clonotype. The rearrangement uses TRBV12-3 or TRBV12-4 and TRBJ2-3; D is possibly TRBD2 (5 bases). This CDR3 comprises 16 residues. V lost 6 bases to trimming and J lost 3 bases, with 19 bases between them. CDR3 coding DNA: TGTGCCAGCAGCGTCGGAAGCGGTCAGAGTACAGATACGCAGTATTTT. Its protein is CASSVGSGQSTDTQYF.

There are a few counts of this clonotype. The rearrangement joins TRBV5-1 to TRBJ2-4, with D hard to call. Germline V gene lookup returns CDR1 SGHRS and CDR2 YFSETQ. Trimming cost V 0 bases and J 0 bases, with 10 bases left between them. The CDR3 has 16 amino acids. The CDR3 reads CASSLVGQIAKNIQYF. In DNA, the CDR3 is TGCGCCAGCAGCTTGGTAGGGCAGATAGCCAAAAACATTCAGTACTTC.

CDR3: CASSVYQGFNGYTF. The CDR3 DNA sequence: TGCGCCAGCAGCGTATACCAGGGATTCAATGGCTACACCTTC. The rearrangement joins TRBV5-1 to TRBJ1-2, with D possibly being TRBD1 (5 bases). There are 14 residues in the CDR3. Per germline, CDR1 SGHRS and CDR2 YFSETQ. Trimming stripped 4 bases from V and 6 bases from J, with 16 bases between. The full variable domain, completed using reference TRBV5-1 and TRBJ1-2, is KAGVTQTPRYLIKTRGQQVTLSCSPISGHRSVSWYQQTPGQGLQFLFEYFSETQRNKGNFPGRFSGRQFSNSRSEMNVSTLELGDSALYLCASSVYQGFNGYTFGSGTRLTVV.

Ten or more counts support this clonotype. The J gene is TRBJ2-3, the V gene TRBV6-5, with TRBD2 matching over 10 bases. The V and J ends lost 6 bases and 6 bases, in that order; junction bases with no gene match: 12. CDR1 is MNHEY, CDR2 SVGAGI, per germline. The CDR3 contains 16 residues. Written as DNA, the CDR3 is TGTGCCAGCAGGGGACTAGCGATTCGCACAACGGATACGCAGTATTTT. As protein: CASRGLAIRTTDTQYF.

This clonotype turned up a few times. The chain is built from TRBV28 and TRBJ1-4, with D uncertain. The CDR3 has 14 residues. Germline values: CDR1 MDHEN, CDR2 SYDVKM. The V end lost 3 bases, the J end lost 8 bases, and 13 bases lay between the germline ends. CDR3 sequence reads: CASSLVTGGEKLFF. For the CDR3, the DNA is TGTGCCAGCAGTTTGGTAACGGGTGGAGAAAAACTGTTTTTT.

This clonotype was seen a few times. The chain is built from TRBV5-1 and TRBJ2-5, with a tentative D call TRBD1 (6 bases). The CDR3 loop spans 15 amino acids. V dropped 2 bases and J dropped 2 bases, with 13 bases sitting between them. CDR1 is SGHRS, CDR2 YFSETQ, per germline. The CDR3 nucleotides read TGCGCCAGCAGCTTAACCCGGACAGATCAAGAGACCCAGTACTTC. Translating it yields CASSLTRTDQETQYF.